This TCR beta chain was sequenced in a study of cytomegalovirus exposure and HLA in healthy donors. Overall study: A data release that came early held around 85 million unique TCRs from HLA-typed donors.

Study findings and constraints: Earlier analysis found most TCR beta V segments productive about 87% or about 30% of the time. A later analysis associated 16,000 or so TCR beta sequences with HLA alleles at a 0.05 false discovery rate. Reports indicate that TCR beta sequences accurately predicted the HLA-A and HLA-B alleles of most subjects.

Regarding this clone: No antigen is known for it.

The PCR ran on 60 Vbeta and 13 Jbeta primers. The method was immunoSEQ multiplex PCR; TCRdb's version includes in-frame clones alone and lacks a portion of them. The profile shows over 100,000 clones, 81% of them singletons. Germline-derived CDR1 and CDR2 are SGHVS and FQNEAQ. CDR3 size: 13 residues. V gave up 7 bases and J gave up 5 bases, with 13 bases separating them. The chain is built from TRBV7-8 and TRBJ2-3; weak D call: TRBD1 (7 bases). The sequence was obtained from a woman aged 25 to 39 in good health and CMV-seronegative. Sequenced: PBMCs. DNA of the CDR3: TGTGCCAGCAAAGACAGGGAGGTAGATACGCAGTATTTT. Its translation is CASKDREVDTQYF. Supplemented by reference TRBV7-8 and TRBJ2-3, the full variable domain reads GAGVSQSPRYKVAKRGQDVALRCDPISGHVSLFWYQQALGQGPEFLTYFQNEAQLDKSGLPSDRFFAERPEGSVSTLKIQRTQQEDSAVYLCASKDREVDTQYFGPGTRLTVL.